A selection of T cell receptor beta chains follows, all from one sample in a study of blood T cell repertoires in COVID-19. Using immunoSEQ multiplex PCR, the repertoire was profiled, and TCRdb retains in-frame clones only, with some absent. The sample comprises under 250,000 clones, over 75% of which are singletons, and around 3.2% rests with the top ten. Sequenced sample: PBMCs or T cells enriched from blood (not recorded which). These receptors originate from a woman aged 40 to 50 who had been exposed to COVID-19. Each CDR3 is given with its conserved first and last residue. Fields, in order: CDR3 protein, CDR3 DNA, J gene, clone size, D gene, V gene. The D gene is left open where the match is weak. Clone size is stated in some rows and not others, as once, few, many or a class when expanded.

CASSGSGVEQYF	TGTGCCAGTTCTGGGAGCGGGGTCGAGCAGTACTTC	TRBJ2-7	few	TRBD2	TRBV7-8
CASSQDLNSGNSPLHF	TGTGCCAGCAGCCAAGATCTTAACAGTGGAAATTCACCCCTCCACTTT	TRBJ1-6	NA	NA	TRBV3-1/TRBV3-2
CASSVGGSYEQYF	TGTGCCAGTAGCGTAGGGGGCTCCTACGAGCAGTACTTC	TRBJ2-7	NA	NA	TRBV19
CASTTGGRQPQHF	TGTGCCAGTACCACGGGAGGGCGTCAGCCCCAGCATTTT	TRBJ1-5	once	NA	TRBV19
CASSYDRFSYNEQFF	TGTGCCAGCAGTTACGACAGGTTTTCCTACAATGAGCAGTTCTTC	TRBJ2-1	NA	NA	TRBV27
CASSHLDRMNTEAFF	TGTGCCAGTAGTCATCTTGACAGGATGAACACTGAAGCTTTCTTT	TRBJ1-1	NA	NA	TRBV19
CASSPPGLGVAEAFF	TGTGCCAGCTCACCACCCGGGCTGGGAGTCGCTGAAGCTTTCTTT	TRBJ1-1	NA	NA	TRBV18
CASSEMTGSGANVLTF	TGTGCCAGCAGTGAGATGACAGGCTCTGGGGCCAACGTCCTGACTTTC	TRBJ2-6	NA	NA	TRBV6-1
CASSQAPRGRGYTF	TGTGCCAGCAGCCAAGCCCCCAGGGGTAGGGGCTACACCTTC	TRBJ1-2	once	NA	TRBV7-8
CASSESKAGGVTEAFF	TGTGCCAGCAGTGAATCCAAAGCAGGGGGCGTCACTGAAGCTTTCTTT	TRBJ1-1	few	TRBD1	TRBV25-1
CASSQAGQGGGYTF	TGTGCCAGCAGCCAGGCGGGACAGGGAGGTGGCTACACCTTC	TRBJ1-2	NA	TRBD1	TRBV14